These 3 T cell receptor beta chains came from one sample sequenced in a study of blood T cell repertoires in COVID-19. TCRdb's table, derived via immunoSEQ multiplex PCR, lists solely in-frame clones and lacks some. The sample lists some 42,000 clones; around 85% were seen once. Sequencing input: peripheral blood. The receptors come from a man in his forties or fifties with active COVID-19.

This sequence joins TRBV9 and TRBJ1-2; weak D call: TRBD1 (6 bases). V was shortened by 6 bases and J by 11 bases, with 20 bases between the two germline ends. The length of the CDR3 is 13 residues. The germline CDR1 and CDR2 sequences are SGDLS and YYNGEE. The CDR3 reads CASTPGTRTGYTF. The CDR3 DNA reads TGTGCCAGCACCCCCGGGACAAGGACGGGTTACACCTTC.

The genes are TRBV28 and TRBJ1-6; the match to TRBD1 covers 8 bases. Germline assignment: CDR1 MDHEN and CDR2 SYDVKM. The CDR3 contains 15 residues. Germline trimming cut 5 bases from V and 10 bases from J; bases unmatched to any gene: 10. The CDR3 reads CASSRPGQATSPLHF. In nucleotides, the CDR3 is TGTGCCAGCAGTCGTCCGGGACAGGCCACGTCACCCCTCCACTTT.

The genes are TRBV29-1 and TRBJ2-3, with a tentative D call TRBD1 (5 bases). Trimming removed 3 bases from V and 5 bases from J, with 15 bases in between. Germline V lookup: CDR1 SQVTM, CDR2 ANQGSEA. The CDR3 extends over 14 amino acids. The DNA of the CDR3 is TGCAGCGTTGACAGGGTGCAGCTTGTAGATACGCAGTATTTT. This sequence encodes CSVDRVQLVDTQYF.